One and the same sample provided the 9 T cell receptor beta chains below, sequenced in a study of blood T cell repertoires in COVID-19. TCRdb keeps only in-frame clones here, not all; method: immunoSEQ multiplex PCR. Here the sample spans roughly 210,000 clones, 88% being singletons. The sequenced material came from peripheral blood. The origin of the receptors is an older man with acute or convalescent COVID-19.

V gene TRBV27 combines with J gene TRBJ2-1, with D maybe TRBD1 (6 bases). The CDR3 extends over 14 amino acids. Trimming removed 3 bases from V and 2 bases from J, with 8 bases in between. The germline gives CDR1 MNHEY, CDR2 SMNVEV (reference sequence). The CDR3 here is CASSFRDTYNEQFF. The CDR3 coding sequence is TGTGCCAGCAGTTTCCGGGACACCTACAATGAGCAGTTCTTC.

The rearrangement links TRBV29-1 to TRBJ1-1; 9 bases are shared with TRBD1. V lost 3 bases, J lost 9 bases, and 14 bases stayed unmatched. This CDR3 is built from 15 residues. Per germline, CDR1 SQVTM and CDR2 ANQGSEA. The CDR3 bases are TGCAGCGTTGAGAAAAGCGGGACAGGGCGGGGACAAGCTTTCTTT. Its protein is CSVEKSGTGRGQAFF.

The CDR3 protein is CASSPQRTGLSTDTQYF. The CDR3, as DNA: TGTGCCAGCAGTCCACAAAGGACAGGACTAAGCACAGATACGCAGTATTTT. The V call is TRBV2, the J call TRBJ2-3; D might be TRBD1 (7 bases). With 5 bases removed from V and 0 bases from J, the gap between germline ends came to 18 bases. This CDR3 contains 17 residues. Per germline, CDR1 SNHLY and CDR2 FYNNEI.

This chain uses TRBV7-2 with TRBJ2-6; no clear D. CDR3 length equals 16 residues. V was shortened by 1 base and J by 3 bases, with 10 bases between the two germline ends. CDR1 is SGHTA and CDR2 is FQGNSA in the germline V gene. This CDR3 reads CASSLGTVRGANVLTF. CDR3 DNA sequence: TGTGCCAGCAGCTTAGGCACAGTACGTGGGGCCAACGTCCTGACTTTC.

The chain links TRBV18 to TRBJ2-7, with 12 bases aligning to TRBD2. In germline, CDR1 is KGHSH, CDR2 LQKENI. The CDR3 contains 13 residues. Trimming cost V 6 bases and J 6 bases; bases outside gene matches: 3. CDR3 protein: CASSGLAGSEQYF. The CDR3 nucleotides are TGTGCCAGCTCGGGACTAGCGGGTTCCGAGCAGTACTTC.

J is TRBJ2-7 and V is TRBV29-1; no clear D. V lost 4 bases and J lost 7, with 8 bases in between. The CDR3 sequence is 10 residues long. From germline, CDR1 is SQVTM and CDR2 ANQGSEA. In nucleotides, the CDR3 is TGCAGCGTTGGAGGCCGGGAGCAGTACTTC. It yields the protein CSVGGREQYF.

The chain links TRBV5-1 to TRBJ1-6, with D perhaps matching TRBD1 (6 bases). This CDR3 region has 17 residues. Between the trimmed V and J ends, which lost 4 bases and 6 bases, there was a span of 20 bases. Germline lookup yields CDR1 SGHRS and CDR2 YFSETQ. Here the CDR3 reads CASSPRQDGSFNSPLHF. DNA for the CDR3: TGCGCCAGCAGCCCCAGACAGGACGGCTCGTTTAATTCACCCCTCCACTTT.

The rearrangement uses TRBV5-6 and TRBJ2-7; D might be TRBD2 (6 bases). The length of the CDR3 is 14 residues. Per germline, CDR1 SGHDT and CDR2 YYEEEE. Deletions cut 5 bases from V and 5 bases from J, with 17 bases between. The CDR3 reads CASRSTGGGHEQYF. The CDR3 DNA reads as TGTGCCAGCAGAAGTACAGGAGGAGGGCACGAGCAGTACTTC.

This chain uses TRBV18 with TRBJ2-7; D gene uncertain. Germline V gene sequence: CDR1 KGHSH, CDR2 LQKENI. The CDR3 consists of 16 residues. Trimming stripped 2 bases from V and 0 bases from J, with 14 bases between. This CDR3 is CASSPAVVRSSYEQYF. CDR3 in DNA: TGTGCCAGCTCACCAGCAGTGGTTAGGAGCTCCTACGAGCAGTACTTC. The entire variable domain, with the rest obtained from reference TRBV18 and TRBJ2-7, is as follows: NAGVMQNPRHLVRRRGQEARLRCSPMKGHSHVYWYRQLPEEGLKFMVYLQKENIIDESGMPKERFSAEFPKEGPSILRIQQVVRGDSAAYFCASSPAVVRSSYEQYFGPGTRLTVT.